What follows are 8 T cell receptor beta chains derived from one specimen sequenced in a study of blood T cell repertoires in COVID-19. Assay: immunoSEQ multiplex PCR; the TCRdb copy retains only in-frame clones and omits some. The table shows about 90,000 clones, with approximately 88% occurring only once. Material for sequencing was peripheral blood. Receptors originate from a woman in her 70s with acute or convalescent COVID-19.

The chain couples TRBV28 to TRBJ1-2, with 8 bases identical to TRBD1. There are 15 residues in the CDR3. Trimming took 5 bases from V and 7 from J; bases not matched to a gene: 12. Per the germline V gene, CDR1 is MDHEN and CDR2 is SYDVKM. CDR3 region: CASSPGRTGPRGYTF. In nucleotides, the CDR3 is TGTGCCAGCAGTCCTGGTAGGACAGGGCCCCGTGGCTACACCTTC.

The J gene is TRBJ1-2, the V gene TRBV19; 8 bases are a match to TRBD1. V shed 5 bases, J shed 1 base, and the junction held 6 bases outside the gene matches. CDR3 size: 15 residues. Germline-derived CDR1 and CDR2 are LNHDA and SQIVND (reference sequence). CDR3 residues: CASSSETGDNYGYTF. CDR3 DNA sequence: TGTGCCAGTAGTTCCGAGACAGGGGATAACTATGGCTACACCTTC.

V and J are TRBV28 and TRBJ1-1; 7 positions agree with TRBD1. Germline loops: CDR1 MDHEN, CDR2 SYDVKM. The junction had 6 bases not matched to a gene; V was cut back by 2 bases and J by 6 bases. The CDR3 is made up of 14 amino acids. As DNA, the CDR3 is TGTGCCAGCAGTTTAAGGGGGCTGTGGGCTGAAGCTTTCTTT. Translating it yields CASSLRGLWAEAFF. Complete variable domain (other parts from reference TRBV28 and TRBJ1-1): DVKVTQSSRYLVKRTGEKVFLECVQDMDHENMFWYRQDPGLGLRLIYFSYDVKMKEKGDIPEGYSVSREKKERFSLILESASTNQTSMYLCASSLRGLWAEAFFGQGTRLTVV.

V is TRBV10-1 and J is TRBJ1-1, with a possible D match to TRBD1 (5 bases). Germline CDR1 is WNHNN and CDR2 is SYGVQD (reference sequence). The CDR3 contains 15 residues. V was pared by 0 bases and J by 5 bases, with 13 bases between. The CDR3 region is CASSESWDRETEAFF. In DNA form, the CDR3 reads TGCGCCAGCAGTGAGTCGTGGGACCGGGAGACTGAAGCTTTCTTT.

J is TRBJ1-5 and V is TRBV18; D might be TRBD1 (5 bases). The CDR3 length is 15 residues. V was pared by 2 bases and J by 7 bases, with 15 bases between. CDR1 and CDR2 (germline): KGHSH, LQKENI. The CDR3: CASSPSRGGGQPQHF. The CDR3 nucleotides read TGTGCCAGCTCACCATCAAGGGGCGGGGGACAGCCCCAGCATTTT.

The chain is built from TRBV5-1 and TRBJ2-2; TRBD1 might be the D (5 bases). This CDR3 contains 14 residues. V gave up 0 bases and J gave up 4 bases, with 7 bases separating them. The germline V gene has CDR1 SGHRS and CDR2 YFSETQ. CDR3 sequence: CASSLGGATGELFF. The CDR3, as DNA: TGCGCCAGCAGCTTGGGGGGCGCCACCGGGGAGCTGTTTTTT.

This clone was seen just once. The chain links TRBV20-1 to TRBJ1-2; possible D gene TRBD1, 5 bases. V lost 5 bases, J lost 8 bases, and 12 bases lay in between. This CDR3 contains 11 residues. Germline assignment: CDR1 DFQATT and CDR2 SNEGSKA (reference sequence). The CDR3 DNA follows: TGCAGTGCTTACCCAGGGTTCGGCTACACCTTC. This gives the protein CSAYPGFGYTF.

The chain couples TRBV7-8 to TRBJ1-6; D is perhaps TRBD1 (5 bases). Between the trimmed V and J ends, which lost 1 base and 3 bases, there was a span of 10 bases. Per germline, CDR1 SGHVS and CDR2 FQNEAQ. This CDR3 is 16 amino acids long. CDR3 sequence reads: CASSLVQGLYNSPLHF. CDR3 sequence (DNA): TGTGCCAGCAGCTTAGTCCAGGGCCTCTATAATTCACCCCTCCACTTT.